A selection of T cell receptor beta chains follows, all from one sample in a study of CD4+ T cells in melanoma. Some clones are missing from TCRdb's copy, which holds only in-frame ones; the method was immunoSEQ multiplex PCR. The repertoire includes some 50,000 clones, roughly nine tenths of them detected once, and 12% sits in the top ten. Sequenced input: peripheral blood. The origin of the receptors is a human donor with melanoma. Each CDR3 is given with its conserved first and last residue. The D gene is left open where the match is weak. The size entry is marked missing in some rows and otherwise reads once, few, many or a size class.

V: TRBV4-3; D: .; size: .; J: TRBJ1-3; CDR3: CASSQEWAGSDGTGNTIYF; DNA: TGCGCCAGCAGCCAAGAGTGGGCAGGGAGCGACGGGACTGGAAACACCATATATTTT
V: TRBV27; D: TRBD1; size: .; J: TRBJ2-1; CDR3: CASSSPPGQGKNEQFF; DNA: TGTGCCAGCAGTTCGCCACCAGGACAGGGTAAAAATGAGCAGTTCTTC
V: TRBV6-5; D: TRBD2; size: .; J: TRBJ2-1; CDR3: CASSYGTSGGNEQFF; DNA: TGTGCCAGCAGCTACGGGACTAGCGGGGGTAATGAGCAGTTCTTC
V: TRBV6-4; D: TRBD1; size: .; J: TRBJ1-1; CDR3: CASSQQGNTEAFF; DNA: TGTGCCAGCAGTCAACAGGGGAATACTGAAGCTTTCTTT
V: TRBV29-1; D: .; size: .; J: TRBJ1-2; CDR3: CSVDTGNYGYTF; DNA: TGCAGCGTTGATACAGGGAACTATGGCTACACCTTC
V: TRBV5-4; D: .; size: .; J: TRBJ2-7; CDR3: CASSFGGTYYEQYF; DNA: TGTGCCAGCAGCTTCGGCGGTACCTACTACGAGCAGTACTTC
V: TRBV7-9; D: .; size: .; J: TRBJ2-7; CDR3: CASSRDVSLSEQYF; DNA: TGTGCCAGCAGCCGGGACGTATCCCTCTCCGAGCAGTACTTC
V: TRBV19; D: TRBD1; size: .; J: TRBJ1-1; CDR3: CASSPDRDGEDTEAFF; DNA: TGTGCCAGTAGTCCCGACAGGGATGGCGAAGACACTGAAGCTTTCTTT
V: TRBV6-6; D: TRBD1; size: .; J: TRBJ2-7; CDR3: CASSKGTGREQYF; DNA: TGTGCCAGCAGTAAAGGGACAGGCAGGGAGCAGTACTTC
V: TRBV2; D: .; size: .; J: TRBJ2-1; CDR3: CASSEASSYNEQFF; DNA: TGTGCCAGCAGTGAAGCCAGCTCCTACAATGAGCAGTTCTTC
V: TRBV21-1; D: .; size: .; J: TRBJ1-5; CDR3: CASRLNHLRVLGNSNQPQHF; DNA: TGTGCCAGCAGACTCAACCACCTCAGGGTTTTGGGAAACAGCAATCAGCCCCAGCATTTT
V: TRBV28; D: .; size: .; J: TRBJ1-5; CDR3: CASALVAEPQHF; DNA: TGTGCCAGCGCCTTAGTGGCGGAGCCCCAGCATTTT
V: TRBV4-2; D: .; size: .; J: TRBJ2-7; CDR3: CASSQDPPPTSYEQYF; DNA: TGTGCCAGCAGCCAAGACCCCCCGCCGACCTCCTACGAGCAGTACTTC
V: TRBV6-1; D: .; size: .; J: TRBJ2-2; CDR3: CASSGFGGDTGELFF; DNA: TGTGCCAGCAGTGGTTTCGGGGGCGACACCGGGGAGCTGTTTTTT
V: TRBV4-1; D: .; size: .; J: TRBJ1-4; CDR3: CASREGPATNEKLFF; DNA: TGCGCCAGCAGAGAGGGGCCAGCAACTAATGAAAAACTGTTTTTT
V: TRBV5-1; D: TRBD1; size: .; J: TRBJ1-1; CDR3: CASSGRGGNTEAFF; DNA: TGCGCCAGCAGCGGCAGGGGGGGGAACACTGAAGCTTTCTTT
V: TRBV5-6; D: .; size: .; J: TRBJ1-2; CDR3: CASSSRGPWGYTF; DNA: TGTGCCAGCAGCTCCCGGGGCCCGTGGGGCTACACCTTC
V: TRBV20-1; D: .; size: .; J: TRBJ1-1; CDR3: CSARDDTEAFF; DNA: TGCAGTGCTAGAGACGACACTGAAGCTTTCTTT
V: TRBV5-1; D: .; size: .; J: TRBJ2-6; CDR3: CASSFGANVLTF; DNA: TGCGCCAGCAGCTTTGGGGCCAACGTCCTGACTTTC
V: TRBV10-3; D: .; size: .; J: TRBJ2-1; CDR3: CAIGAGRYNEQFF; DNA: TGTGCCATCGGAGCAGGGAGATACAATGAGCAGTTCTTC
V: TRBV5-1; D: .; size: once; J: TRBJ2-7; CDR3: CASSFDRGSLEQYF; DNA: TGCGCCAGCAGCTTCGACCGCGGGTCCCTCGAGCAGTACTTC
V: TRBV7-9; D: .; size: .; J: TRBJ1-2; CDR3: CASSLTVLNYGYTF; DNA: TGTGCCAGCAGCTTAACAGTACTAAATTATGGCTACACCTTC
V: TRBV7-9; D: .; size: .; J: TRBJ1-4; CDR3: CASSYRVEKLFF; DNA: TGTGCCAGCAGCTACAGGGTTGAAAAACTGTTTTTT
V: TRBV11-1; D: TRBD2; size: .; J: TRBJ2-3; CDR3: CASSVDLAGGGTDTQYF; DNA: TGTGCCAGCAGCGTAGATCTAGCGGGGGGGGGCACAGATACGCAGTATTTT
V: TRBV5-5; D: .; size: .; J: TRBJ1-4; CDR3: CASAWGQSNEKLFF; DNA: TGTGCCAGCGCCTGGGGGCAGTCTAATGAAAAACTGTTTTTT
V: TRBV7-6; D: .; size: large; J: TRBJ1-1; CDR3: CASSLRGNTEAFF; DNA: TGTGCCAGCAGCTTAAGGGGTAACACTGAAGCTTTCTTT
V: TRBV29-1; D: .; size: .; J: TRBJ1-1; CDR3: CSARVQAEAFF; DNA: TGCAGCGCCCGAGTCCAGGCTGAAGCTTTCTTT
V: TRBV27; D: .; size: .; J: TRBJ1-5; CDR3: CASSFKSNQPQHF; DNA: TGTGCCAGCAGTTTCAAGAGCAATCAGCCCCAGCATTTT
V: TRBV28; D: .; size: .; J: TRBJ1-4; CDR3: CASSPGATNEKLFF; DNA: TGTGCCAGCAGCCCAGGTGCAACTAATGAAAAACTGTTTTTT
V: TRBV29-1; D: .; size: .; J: TRBJ2-5; CDR3: CSVDWDPQYF; DNA: TGCAGCGTTGATTGGGACCCTCAGTACTTC
V: TRBV5-1; D: .; size: .; J: TRBJ2-3; CDR3: CASSLQGLGVDTQYF; DNA: TGCGCCAGCAGCTTGCAGGGATTGGGAGTAGATACGCAGTATTTT
V: TRBV7-2; D: .; size: .; J: TRBJ2-1; CDR3: CASSLTHGQYNEQFF; DNA: TGTGCCAGCAGCTTAACTCACGGCCAGTACAATGAGCAGTTCTTC